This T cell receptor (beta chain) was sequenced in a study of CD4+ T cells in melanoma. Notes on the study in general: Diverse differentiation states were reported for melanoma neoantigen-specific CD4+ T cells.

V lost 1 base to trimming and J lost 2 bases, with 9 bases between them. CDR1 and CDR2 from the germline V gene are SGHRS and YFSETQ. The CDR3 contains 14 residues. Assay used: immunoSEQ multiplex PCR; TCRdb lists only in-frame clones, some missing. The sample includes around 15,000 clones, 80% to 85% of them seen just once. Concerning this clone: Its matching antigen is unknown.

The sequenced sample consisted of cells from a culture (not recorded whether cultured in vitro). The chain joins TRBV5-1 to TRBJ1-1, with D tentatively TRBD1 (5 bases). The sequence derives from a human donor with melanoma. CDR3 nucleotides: TGCGCCAGCAGCTTGATGACAGAAAACACTGAAGCTTTCTTT. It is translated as CASSLMTENTEAFF.